This T cell receptor beta chain was obtained from a study of blood T cell repertoires in COVID-19. Across the study: Specimens from acute and convalescent COVID-19 originated in the United States, Italy and Spain. Sample material is recorded as cDNA or gDNA derived from T cells, B-cell-depleted T cells, or PBMCs.

In Seattle, patients joined the study during active infection and were tracked longitudinally. In the original workflow: Researchers report that nucleated cell counts were estimated from reference gene primer amplification. Data came from immunoSEQ multiplex PCR; TCRdb stores just in-frame clones and leaves some out. The V and J calls and clone size are taken from that table; D and trimming were inferred from the DNA. The repertoire includes tens of thousands of clones, roughly 89% of them detected once, and about 5.5% sits in the top ten. J was trimmed by 0 bases and V by 2 bases; bases with no gene match: 12. The CDR3 contains 20 residues. CDR1 SGHNT and CDR2 YENEEA come from the germline V gene.

Sequencing was performed on peripheral blood. The source is a man in his 60s with COVID-19, enrolled during active disease. The rearrangement joins TRBV11-3 to TRBJ1-6; TRBD1 matches at 8 bases. CDR3 sequence: CASSLPEFRDRSSYNSPLHF. DNA for the CDR3: TGTGCCAGCAGCTTACCAGAATTCCGGGACAGGAGCTCCTATAATTCACCCCTCCACTTT.